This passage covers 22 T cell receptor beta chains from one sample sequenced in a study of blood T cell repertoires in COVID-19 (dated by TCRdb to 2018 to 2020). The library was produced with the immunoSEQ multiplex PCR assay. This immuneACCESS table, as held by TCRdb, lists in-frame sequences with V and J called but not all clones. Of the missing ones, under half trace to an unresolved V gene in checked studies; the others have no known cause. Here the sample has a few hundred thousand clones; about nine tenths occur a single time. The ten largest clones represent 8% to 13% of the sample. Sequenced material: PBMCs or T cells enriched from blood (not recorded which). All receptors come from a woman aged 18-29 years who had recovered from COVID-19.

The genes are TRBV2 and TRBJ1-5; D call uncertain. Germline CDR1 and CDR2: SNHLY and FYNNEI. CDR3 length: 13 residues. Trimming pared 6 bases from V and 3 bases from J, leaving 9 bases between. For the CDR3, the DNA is TGTGCCAGCAGGCGGGGAATCAATCAGCCCCAGCATTTT. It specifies CASRRGINQPQHF.

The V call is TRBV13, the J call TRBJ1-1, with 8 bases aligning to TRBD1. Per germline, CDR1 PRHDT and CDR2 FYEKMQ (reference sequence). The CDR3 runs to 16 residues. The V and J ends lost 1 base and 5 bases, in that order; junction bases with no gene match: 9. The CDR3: CASSLVGQGARTEAFF. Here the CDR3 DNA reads TGTGCCAGCAGCTTAGTCGGTCAGGGGGCGAGGACTGAAGCTTTCTTT.

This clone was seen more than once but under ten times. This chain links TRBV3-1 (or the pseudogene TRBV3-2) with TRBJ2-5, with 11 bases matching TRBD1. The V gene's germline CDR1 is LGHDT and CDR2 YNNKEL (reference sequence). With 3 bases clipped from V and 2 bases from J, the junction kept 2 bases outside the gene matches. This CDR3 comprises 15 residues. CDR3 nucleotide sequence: TGTGCCAGCAGCCAGGGACAGGGGGATCAAGAGACCCAGTACTTC. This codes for CASSQGQGDQETQYF.

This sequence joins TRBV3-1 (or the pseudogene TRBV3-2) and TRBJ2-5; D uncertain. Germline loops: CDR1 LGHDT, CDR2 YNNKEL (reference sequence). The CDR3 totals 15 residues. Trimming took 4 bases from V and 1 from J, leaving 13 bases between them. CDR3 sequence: CASSLGSVAQETQYF. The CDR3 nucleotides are TGTGCCAGCAGCCTCGGGTCGGTAGCCCAAGAGACCCAGTACTTC.

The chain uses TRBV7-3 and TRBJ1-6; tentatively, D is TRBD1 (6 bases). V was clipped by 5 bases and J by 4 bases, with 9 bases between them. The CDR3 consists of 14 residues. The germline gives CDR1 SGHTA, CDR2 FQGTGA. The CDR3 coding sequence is TGTGCCAGCAGCGAAGGACAGTATAATTCACCCCTCCACTTT. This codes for CASSEGQYNSPLHF.

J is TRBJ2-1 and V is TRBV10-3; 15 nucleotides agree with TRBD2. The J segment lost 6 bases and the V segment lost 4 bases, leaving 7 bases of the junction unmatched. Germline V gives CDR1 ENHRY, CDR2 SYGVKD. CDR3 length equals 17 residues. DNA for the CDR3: TGTGCCATCAGTGCGGGACTAGCGGGGGGCTACTCCAATGAGCAGTTCTTC. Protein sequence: CAISAGLAGGYSNEQFF.

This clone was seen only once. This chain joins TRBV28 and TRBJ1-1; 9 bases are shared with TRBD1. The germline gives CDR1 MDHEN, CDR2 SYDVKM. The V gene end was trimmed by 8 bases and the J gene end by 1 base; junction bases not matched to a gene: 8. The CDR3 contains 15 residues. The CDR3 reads CASPPGTGTNTEAFF. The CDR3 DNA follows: TGTGCCAGCCCCCCTGGGACAGGGACGAACACTGAAGCTTTCTTT.

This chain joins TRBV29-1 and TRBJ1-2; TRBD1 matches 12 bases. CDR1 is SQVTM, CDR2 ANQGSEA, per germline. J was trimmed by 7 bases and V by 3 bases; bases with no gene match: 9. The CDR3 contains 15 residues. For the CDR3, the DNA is TGCAGCGTTGATGATGGGACAGGGGGCGCAAGTGGCTACACCTTC. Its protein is CSVDDGTGGASGYTF. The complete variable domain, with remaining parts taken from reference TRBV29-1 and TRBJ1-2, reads SAVISQKPSRDICQRGTSLTIQCQVDSQVTMMFWYRQQPGQSLTLIATANQGSEATYESGFVIDKFPISRPNLTFSTLTVSNMSPEDSSIYLCSVDDGTGGASGYTFGSGTRLTVV.

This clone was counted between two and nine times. The chain's CDR3 is CASSLWGQGFGYNEQFF. The CDR3 region has the DNA TGTGCCAGCAGTTTATGGGGACAGGGTTTTGGCTACAATGAGCAGTTCTTC. The chain employs TRBV27 and TRBJ2-1, with 9 bases aligning to TRBD1. CDR3 size: 17 residues. Looked up from germline, CDR1 is MNHEY and CDR2 is SMNVEV (reference sequence). The junction had 7 bases not matched to a gene; V was cut back by 1 base and J by 3 bases.

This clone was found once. DNA of the CDR3: TGCGCCAGCAGCCAACCGACAGGGGGCTTGGGTGGCTACACCTTC. Its translation is CASSQPTGGLGGYTF. V usage is TRBV4-1 and J usage is TRBJ1-2; 10 positions agree with TRBD1. The CDR3 runs 15 residues. The V gene's germline CDR1 is MGHRA and CDR2 YSYEKL. V gave up 2 bases and J gave up 7 bases; unmatched junction bases: 7.

As DNA, the CDR3 is TGTGCCAGCAGTCCCGGTAATACAGGGGGGGCTGGGGCCAACGTCCTGACTTTC. Its translation is CASSPGNTGGAGANVLTF. The rearrangement joins TRBV6-6 to TRBJ2-6; D is possibly TRBD1 (8 bases). The V end was cut by 5 bases, the J end by 2 bases, with 19 bases between. The length of the CDR3 is 18 residues. From germline, CDR1 is MNHNY and CDR2 SVGAGI (reference sequence).

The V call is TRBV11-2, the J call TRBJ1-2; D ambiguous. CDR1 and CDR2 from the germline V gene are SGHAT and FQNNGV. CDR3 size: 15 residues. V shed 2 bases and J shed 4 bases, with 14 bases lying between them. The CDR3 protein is CASSLFPGWGYGYTF. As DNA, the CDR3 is TGTGCCAGCAGCTTATTTCCGGGGTGGGGCTATGGCTACACCTTC. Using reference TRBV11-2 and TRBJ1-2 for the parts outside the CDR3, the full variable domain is EAGVAQSPRYKIIEKRQSVAFWCNPISGHATLYWYQQILGQGPKLLIQFQNNGVVDDSQLPKDRFSAERLKGVDSTLKIQPAKLEDSAVYLCASSLFPGWGYGYTFGSGTRLTVV.

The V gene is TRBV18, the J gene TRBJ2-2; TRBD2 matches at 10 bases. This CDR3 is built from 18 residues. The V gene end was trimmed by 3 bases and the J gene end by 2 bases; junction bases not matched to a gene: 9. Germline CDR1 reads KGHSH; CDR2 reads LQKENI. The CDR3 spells CASSPVDLAGANTGELFF. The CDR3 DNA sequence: TGTGCCAGCTCACCCGTGGACCTAGCGGGAGCAAACACCGGGGAGCTGTTTTTT.

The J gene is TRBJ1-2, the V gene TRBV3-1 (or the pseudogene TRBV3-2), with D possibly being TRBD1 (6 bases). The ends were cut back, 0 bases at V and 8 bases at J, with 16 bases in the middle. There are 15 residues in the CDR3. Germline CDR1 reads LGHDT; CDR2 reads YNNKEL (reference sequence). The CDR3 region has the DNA TGTGCCAGCAGCCAAGAAGGGGGTTCATCCGGCGGCTACACCTTC. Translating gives CASSQEGGSSGGYTF.

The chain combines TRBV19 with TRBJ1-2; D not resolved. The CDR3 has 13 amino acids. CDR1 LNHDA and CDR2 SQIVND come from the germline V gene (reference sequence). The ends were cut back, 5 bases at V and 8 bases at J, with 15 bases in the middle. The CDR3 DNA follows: TGTGCCAGTAGTCCGACCTATCTCGGGGGCTACACCTTC. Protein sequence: CASSPTYLGGYTF.

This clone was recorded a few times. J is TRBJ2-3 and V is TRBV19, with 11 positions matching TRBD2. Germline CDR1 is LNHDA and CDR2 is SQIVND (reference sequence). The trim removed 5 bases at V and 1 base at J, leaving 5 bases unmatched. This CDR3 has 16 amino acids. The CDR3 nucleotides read TGTGCCAGTAGTTTCCTAGCGGGAGGCCGCACAGATACGCAGTATTTT. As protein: CASSFLAGGRTDTQYF. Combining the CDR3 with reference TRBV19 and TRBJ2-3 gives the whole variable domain DGGITQSPKYLFRKEGQNVTLSCEQNLNHDAMYWYRQDPGQGLRLIYYSQIVNDFQKGDIAEGYSVSREKKESFPLTVTSAQKNPTAFYLCASSFLAGGRTDTQYFGPGTRLTVL.

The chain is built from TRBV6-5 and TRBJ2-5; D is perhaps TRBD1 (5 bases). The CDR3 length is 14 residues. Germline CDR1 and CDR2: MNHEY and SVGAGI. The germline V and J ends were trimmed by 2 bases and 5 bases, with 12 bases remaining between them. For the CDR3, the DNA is TGTGCCAGCAGTTACAAGTCAGGGCGCGAGACCCAGTACTTC. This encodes CASSYKSGRETQYF.

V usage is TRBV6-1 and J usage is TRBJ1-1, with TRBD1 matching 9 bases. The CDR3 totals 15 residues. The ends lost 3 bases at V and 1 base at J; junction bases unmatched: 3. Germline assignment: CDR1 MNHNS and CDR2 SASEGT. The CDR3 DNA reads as TGTGCCAGCAGTGATCTGACAGGGGGGAACACTGAAGCTTTCTTT. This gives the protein CASSDLTGGNTEAFF.

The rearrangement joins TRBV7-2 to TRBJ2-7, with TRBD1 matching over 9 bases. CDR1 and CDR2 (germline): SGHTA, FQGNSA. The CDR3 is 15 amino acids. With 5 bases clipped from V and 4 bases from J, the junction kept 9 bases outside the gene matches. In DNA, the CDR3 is TGTGCCAGCAGCGCAGGGACAGGGACCATGTACGAGCAGTACTTC. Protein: CASSAGTGTMYEQYF.

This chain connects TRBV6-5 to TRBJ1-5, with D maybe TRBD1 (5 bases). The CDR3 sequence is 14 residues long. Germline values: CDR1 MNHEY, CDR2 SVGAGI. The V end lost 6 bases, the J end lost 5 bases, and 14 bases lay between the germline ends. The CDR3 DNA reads TGTGCCAGCAGACAGACAGAGTACTATCAGCCCCAGCATTTT. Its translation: CASRQTEYYQPQHF.

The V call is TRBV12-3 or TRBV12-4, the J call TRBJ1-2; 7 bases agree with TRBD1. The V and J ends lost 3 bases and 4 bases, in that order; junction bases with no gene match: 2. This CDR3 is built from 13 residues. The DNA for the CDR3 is TGTGCCAGCAGTTTGAACAGGGGCTATGGCTACACCTTC. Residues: CASSLNRGYGYTF.

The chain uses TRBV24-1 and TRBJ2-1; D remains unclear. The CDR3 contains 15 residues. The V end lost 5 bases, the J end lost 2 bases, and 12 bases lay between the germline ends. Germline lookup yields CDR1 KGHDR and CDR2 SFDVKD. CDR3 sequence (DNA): TGTGCCACCAGTGTCCCGCCTGAGGCCTACAATGAGCAGTTCTTC. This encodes CATSVPPEAYNEQFF.